A selection of T cell receptor beta chains follows, all from one sample in a study of blood T cell repertoires in COVID-19. Sequencing used immunoSEQ multiplex PCR; TCRdb keeps in-frame clones, though not all of them. The table lists 200,000 to 250,000 clones, just over 85% of them singletons. The source material was peripheral blood. The receptors were gathered from a man older than 75 with acute or convalescent COVID-19. The CDR3 runs from the conserved cysteine through the conserved F or W. D genes are given only for firm matches.

D gene: TRBD1; V gene: TRBV19; J gene: TRBJ1-1; CDR3 protein: CASSIGNRGVNTEAFF; CDR3 DNA: TGTGCCAGTAGTATAGGAAACAGGGGGGTGAACACTGAAGCTTTCTTT
D gene: NA; V gene: TRBV3-1/TRBV3-2; J gene: TRBJ2-3; CDR3 protein: CASSQRGSTDTQYF; CDR3 DNA: TGTGCCAGCAGCCAAAGGGGGAGCACAGATACGCAGTATTTT
D gene: TRBD2; V gene: TRBV29-1; J gene: TRBJ2-2; CDR3 protein: CSVASGGPTGELFF; CDR3 DNA: TGCAGCGTGGCCAGCGGGGGGCCCACCGGGGAGCTGTTTTTT
D gene: TRBD2; V gene: TRBV7-3; J gene: TRBJ2-3; CDR3 protein: CASSLGAGGVDTQYF; CDR3 DNA: TGTGCCAGCAGCTTAGGAGCGGGAGGGGTAGATACGCAGTATTTT
D gene: NA; V gene: TRBV4-3; J gene: TRBJ1-3; CDR3 protein: CASSQVGGTGNTIYF; CDR3 DNA: TGCGCCAGCAGCCAAGTCGGGGGTACTGGAAACACCATATATTTT
D gene: NA; V gene: TRBV18; J gene: TRBJ1-1; CDR3 protein: CASSTLWQEAAFF; CDR3 DNA: TGTGCCAGCTCAACTCTGTGGCAGGAGGCAGCTTTCTTT
D gene: NA; V gene: TRBV6-6; J gene: TRBJ1-1; CDR3 protein: CASSVNRGTEAFF; CDR3 DNA: TGTGCCAGCAGTGTTAATCGAGGGACTGAAGCTTTCTTT
D gene: TRBD2; V gene: TRBV3-1/TRBV3-2; J gene: TRBJ2-7; CDR3 protein: CASSQEPRASGAYEQYF; CDR3 DNA: TGTGCCAGCAGCCAAGAACCGAGGGCTAGCGGAGCCTACGAGCAGTACTTC
D gene: TRBD1; V gene: TRBV4-1; J gene: TRBJ1-1; CDR3 protein: CASSQDNRGLMNTEAFF; CDR3 DNA: TGCGCCAGCAGCCAAGATAACAGGGGGCTCATGAACACTGAAGCTTTCTTT
D gene: NA; V gene: TRBV14; J gene: TRBJ1-6; CDR3 protein: CASSQVNSPLHF; CDR3 DNA: TGTGCCAGCAGCCAAGTAAATTCACCCCTCCACTTT